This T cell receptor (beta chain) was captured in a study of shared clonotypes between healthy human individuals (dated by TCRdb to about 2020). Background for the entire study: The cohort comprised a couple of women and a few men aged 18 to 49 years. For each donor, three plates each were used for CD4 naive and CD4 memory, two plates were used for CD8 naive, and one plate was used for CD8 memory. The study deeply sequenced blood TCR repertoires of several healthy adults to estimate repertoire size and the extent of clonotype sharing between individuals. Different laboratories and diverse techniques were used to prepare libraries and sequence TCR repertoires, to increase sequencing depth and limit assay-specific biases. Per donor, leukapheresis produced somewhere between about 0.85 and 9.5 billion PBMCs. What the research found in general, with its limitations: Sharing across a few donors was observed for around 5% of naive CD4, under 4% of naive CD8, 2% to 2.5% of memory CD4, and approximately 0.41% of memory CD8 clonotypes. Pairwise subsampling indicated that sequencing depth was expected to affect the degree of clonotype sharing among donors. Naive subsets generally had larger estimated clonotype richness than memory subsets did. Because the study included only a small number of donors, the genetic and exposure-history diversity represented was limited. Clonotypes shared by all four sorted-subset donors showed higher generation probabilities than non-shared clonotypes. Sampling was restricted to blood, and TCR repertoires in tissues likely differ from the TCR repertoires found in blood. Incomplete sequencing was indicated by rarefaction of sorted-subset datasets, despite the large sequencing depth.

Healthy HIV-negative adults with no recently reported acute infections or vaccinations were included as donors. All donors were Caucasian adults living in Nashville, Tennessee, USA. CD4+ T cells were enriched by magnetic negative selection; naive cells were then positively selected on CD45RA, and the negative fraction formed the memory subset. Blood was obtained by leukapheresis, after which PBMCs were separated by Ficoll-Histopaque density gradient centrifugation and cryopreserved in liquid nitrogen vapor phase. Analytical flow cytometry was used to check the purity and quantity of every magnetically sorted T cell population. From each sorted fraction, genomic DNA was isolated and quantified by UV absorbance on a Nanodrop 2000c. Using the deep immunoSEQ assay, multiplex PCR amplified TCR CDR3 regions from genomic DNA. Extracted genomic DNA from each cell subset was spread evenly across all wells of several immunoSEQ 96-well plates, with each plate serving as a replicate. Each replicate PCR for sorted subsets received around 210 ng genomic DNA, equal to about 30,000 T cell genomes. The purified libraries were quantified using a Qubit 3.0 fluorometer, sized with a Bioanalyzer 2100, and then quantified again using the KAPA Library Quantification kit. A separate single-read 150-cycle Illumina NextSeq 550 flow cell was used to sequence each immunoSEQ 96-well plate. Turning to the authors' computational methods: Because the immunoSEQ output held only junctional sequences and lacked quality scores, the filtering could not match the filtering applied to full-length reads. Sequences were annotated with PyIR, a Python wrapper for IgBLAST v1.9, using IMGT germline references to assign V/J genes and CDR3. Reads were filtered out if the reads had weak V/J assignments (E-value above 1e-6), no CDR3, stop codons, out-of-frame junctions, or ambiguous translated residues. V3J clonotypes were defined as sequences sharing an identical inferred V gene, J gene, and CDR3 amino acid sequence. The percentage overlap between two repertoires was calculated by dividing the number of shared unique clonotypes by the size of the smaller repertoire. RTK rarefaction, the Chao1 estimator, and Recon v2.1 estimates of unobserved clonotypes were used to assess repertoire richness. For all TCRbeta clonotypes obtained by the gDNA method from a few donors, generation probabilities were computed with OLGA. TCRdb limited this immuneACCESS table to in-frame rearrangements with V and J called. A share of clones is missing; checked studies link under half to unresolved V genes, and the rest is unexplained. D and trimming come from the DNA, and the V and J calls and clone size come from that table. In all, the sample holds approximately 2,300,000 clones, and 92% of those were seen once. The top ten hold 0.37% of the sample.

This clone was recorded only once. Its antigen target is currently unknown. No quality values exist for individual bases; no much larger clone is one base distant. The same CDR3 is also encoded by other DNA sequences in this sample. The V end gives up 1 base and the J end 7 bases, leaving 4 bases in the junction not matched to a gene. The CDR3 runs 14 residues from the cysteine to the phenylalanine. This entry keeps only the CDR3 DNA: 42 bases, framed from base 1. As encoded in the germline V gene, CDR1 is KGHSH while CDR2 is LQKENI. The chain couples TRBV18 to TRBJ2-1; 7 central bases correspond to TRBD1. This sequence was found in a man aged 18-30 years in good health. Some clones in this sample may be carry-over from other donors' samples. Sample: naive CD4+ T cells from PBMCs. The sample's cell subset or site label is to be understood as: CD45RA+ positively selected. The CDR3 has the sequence CASSPRQGGNEQFF. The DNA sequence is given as TGTGCCAGCTCACCACGACAGGGTGGGAATGAGCAGTTCTTC.